Here is one TCR beta chain with its context. The antigen remains unidentified. TEMRA cells underwent FACS enrichment and CD8+ and CD4+ T cells underwent negative isolation. Germline loops: CDR1 DFQATT, CDR2 SNEGSKA (reference sequence). The CDR3 covers 16 residues. Trimming pared 5 bases from V and 4 bases from J, leaving 21 bases between. This sample is drawn from a study of CD8 T cells in Susac syndrome. Study outcomes and limitations: The authors acknowledged that their TCR sequencing and HLA analysis involved a relatively small number of individuals.

When the RNA was reverse transcribed, random hexamers were used with an input of roughly 0.5 to 1 ug. TCR beta CDR3 was amplified by immunoSEQ multiplex PCR. This amplification extended across 54 Vbeta and 13 Jbeta segments. TCRdb itself ran the immunoSEQ multiplex PCR reads through MiXCR, one entry per CDR3 protein. The sample shows about 210,000 distinct CDR3 sequences, 85% to 95% of them seen only once. The V gene is TRBV20-1, the J gene TRBJ2-1, with D hard to call. The specimen sequenced was CD4+ T cells from PBMCs. The clonotype originates from a human donor in good health. CDR3: CSAHLDPRSLYNEQFF. CDR3 nucleotides: TGCAGTGCTCATTTAGACCCGCGTTCGCTTTACAATGAGCAGTTCTTC.